This paragraph reports one T cell receptor beta chain. The antigen remains unidentified. V gave up 4 bases and J gave up 7 bases, with 14 bases separating them. This CDR3 has 15 residues. Germline CDR1 is LGHNA and CDR2 is YSLEER. Only CD45RO-negative cells positively selected for CCR7 counted as naive CD8 cells, so terminally differentiated effector memory CD45RA+ cells were excluded. The DNA input per sorted-subset replicate PCR was roughly 210 ng, corresponding to roughly 31,000 T cell genomes. Clones were read by immunoSEQ multiplex PCR, and TCRdb kept only the in-frame ones, dropping some. This table has about 2 million clones, about 95% appearing once. These data belong to a study of shared clonotypes between healthy human individuals. About the study: Plates per donor: three CD4 naive, three CD4 memory, two CD8 naive, one CD8 memory. Whole-study findings and limits: The naive CD4 repertoires of several donors were compared, and around 4.7% of clonotypes were shared.

Sequenced input: naive CD8+ T cells sorted from blood. The V and J genes are TRBV4-3 and TRBJ1-6, with a weak D call TRBD1 (6 bases). The clonotype was recovered from a man between 18 and 35 years old in good health. For the CDR3, the DNA is TGCGCCAGCAGCCCGTTAATGGGGGCGAATTCACCCCTCCACTTT. Its translation is CASSPLMGANSPLHF.